The rows below give T cell receptor beta chains drawn from one sample of a study of long-term antiretroviral therapy in people with HIV. The table came from immunoSEQ multiplex PCR; TCRdb's copy has only in-frame clones and leaves some out. This sample has around 21,000 clones, with 81% found just once. The sequences come from unsorted PBMCs, collected 1.5 years after starting antiretroviral therapy. These receptors originate from a man aged 30 to 45 with HIV. The CDR3 runs from the conserved cysteine through the conserved F or W.

TRBV5-1 CASSLMGTLNEKLFF
TRBV7-8 CASSLAQGTDTQYF
TRBV5-1 CASYWGGGTDTQYF
TRBV18 CASSPPGGIDSGANVLTF
TRBV27 CASSLGPFTWQYF
TRBV18 CASSPSTGGNYEQYF
TRBV7-9 CASNRGGNYNEQFF
TRBV5-4 CASSLGTEAFF
TRBV7-9 CASSYTAPDLEAFF
TRBV7-2 CASSLTSGTTYEQYF
TRBV19 CASSTPAGFTGELFF
TRBV7-3 CASSPLSYEQYF
TRBV4-1 CASSQDPGGSPLHF
TRBV11-2 CASSFSTRENIQYF
TRBV18 CASSPPNNQETQYF
TRBV30 CAWSGGQGARKGNTIYF
TRBV7-2 CASSFPGQGSGNTIYF
TRBV7-9 CASSLAPGAYEQYF
TRBV21-1 CASSQISGAASSYNEQFF
TRBV7-3 CASSPDRGPYNEQFF
TRBV5-4 CASSSRRGASDTQYF
TRBV7-2 CASSFRQVIPQADNSPLHF
TRBV28 CASSLGQVNYGYTF
TRBV7-9 CASSPGQGEAFF
TRBV15 CATSSVRMEGLMLPDTQYF
TRBV30 CAWNGGPYEQYF
TRBV19 CASSIGQGPNQPQHF
TRBV29-1 CSVEKRETGYTF
TRBV15 CATSRGEGVANSPLHF
TRBV7-9 CASSLAATVGNQPQHF
TRBV4-2 CASSLMTGATNEKLFF
TRBV2 CASSEERSSSYEQYF
TRBV27 CASSFRVGGNQPQHF
TRBV7-8 CASSGGTAETQYF
TRBV6-1 CASSEESGGAETQYF
TRBV5-1 CASSPGDFYGYTF
TRBV27 CASSSDRRGNTIYF
TRBV7-9 CASTRGSSYEQYF
TRBV28 CASSFLGTEKLFF
TRBV5-1 CASSLVGTDIQETQYF
TRBV5-4 CASSPKPGTGAINYGYTF
TRBV5-6 CASSLSRLAGDEQYF
TRBV4-2 CASSQSGEGLFF
TRBV4-3 CASSQGHRVGANVLTF
TRBV6-5 CASRSGPNTEAFF